There are many counts of the clone carrying this TCR beta chain. What it binds is not known. Germline V gene lookup returns CDR1 SGHTA and CDR2 FQGNSA. V lost 6 bases and J 2 bases, leaving 12 bases between the germline ends. The CDR3 consists of 14 residues. TCRdb keeps only in-frame clones here, not all; method: immunoSEQ multiplex PCR. The sample lists 35,000 to 45,000 clones, none appearing once, the ten largest making up more than 2%. The data stem from a study of T cells after posttransplantation cyclophosphamide. The study's findings and limits: Recipient CMV seropositivity and CMV reactivation strongly tracked TRB clonality. Tissue-infiltrating T cells from skin or gut overlapped little with blood T cells.

The sequence was obtained from a man aged 40-50 years in good health, CMV-negative, and a related stem cell transplant donor. Sequencing input: PBMCs. The gene calls are TRBV7-2 and TRBJ2-3, with D possibly TRBD2 on 6 matching bases. Written as DNA, the CDR3 is TGTGCCAGCAGAACGGGAGTAAACACAGATACGCAGTATTTT. Protein sequence: CASRTGVNTDTQYF.